The clone carrying this T cell receptor (beta chain) was counted a few times. As yet, its antigen is unknown. Germline V gene sequence: CDR1 ENHRY, CDR2 SYGVKD. This CDR3 is 13 amino acids long. V gave up 0 bases and J gave up 6 bases, with 7 bases separating them. This record comes from a study of beta chain features in type 1 diabetes. Study-level results: Significant though moderate, a shortening of TCRB CDR3s appeared in all four CD4+ subsets of Type 1 diabetes patients.

It was via CD45RO/CCR7/CD25/CD127/CD95/CD27 that CD4+ naive, central memory, regulatory and stem cell-like memory cells were sorted. Populations obtained by sorting all exceeded 95% purity. Sequencing targeted expressed TCRB transcripts, as all isolated RNA had been reverse transcribed. Here immunoSEQ multiplex PCR was the method, and the copy in TCRdb shows in-frame clones only, minus some. Of roughly 500,000 clones in the sample, 30% were seen once. The source is a man younger than 35 in good health. The chain links TRBV10-3 to TRBJ2-3; no firm D call. Sequencing was done on a sample of naive CD4+ T cells from blood. Here the CDR3 DNA reads TGTGCCATCAGTGAGTCGATTGACGATACGCAGTATTTT. It specifies CAISESIDDTQYF.